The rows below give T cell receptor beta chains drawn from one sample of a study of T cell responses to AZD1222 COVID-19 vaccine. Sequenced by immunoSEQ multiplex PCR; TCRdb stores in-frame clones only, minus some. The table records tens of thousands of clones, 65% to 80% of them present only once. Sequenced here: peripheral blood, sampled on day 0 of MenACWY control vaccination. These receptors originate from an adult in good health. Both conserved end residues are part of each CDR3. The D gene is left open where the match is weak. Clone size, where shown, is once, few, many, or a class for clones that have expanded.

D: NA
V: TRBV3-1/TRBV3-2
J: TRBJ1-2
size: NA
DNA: TGTGCCAGCAGCCCTCTAGGGGGGAACTATGGCTACACCTTC
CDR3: CASSPLGGNYGYTF

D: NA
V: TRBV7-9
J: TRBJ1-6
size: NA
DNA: TGTGCCAGCAGCTTATCAGGAGGGACGTCCGATTCACCCCTCCACTTT
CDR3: CASSLSGGTSDSPLHF

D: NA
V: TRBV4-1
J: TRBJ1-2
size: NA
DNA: TGCGCCAGCAGCCAAGATCGCAGGACCTATGGCTACACCTTC
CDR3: CASSQDRRTYGYTF

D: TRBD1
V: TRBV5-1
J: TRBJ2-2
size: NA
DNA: TGCGCCAGCAGCCAGGGACAGGGGAACACCGGGGAGCTGTTTTTT
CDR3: CASSQGQGNTGELFF

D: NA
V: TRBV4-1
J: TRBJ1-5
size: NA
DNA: TGCGCCAGCAGCCTTTACGACAATCAGCCCCAGCATTTT
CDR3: CASSLYDNQPQHF

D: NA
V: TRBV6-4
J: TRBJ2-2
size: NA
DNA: TGTGCCAGCAGCGGGGCAGGGGACACCGGGGAGCTGTTTTTT
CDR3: CASSGAGDTGELFF

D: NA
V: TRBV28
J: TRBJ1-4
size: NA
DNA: TGTGCCAGCAGGGAACACGGGGTAAATGAAAAACTGTTTTTT
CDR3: CASREHGVNEKLFF

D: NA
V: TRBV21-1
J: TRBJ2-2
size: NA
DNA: TGTGCCAGCAATTGGGCAGCCCTCGACACCGGGGAGCTGTTTTTT
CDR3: CASNWAALDTGELFF

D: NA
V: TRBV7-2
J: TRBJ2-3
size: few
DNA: TGTGCCAGCAGTCTCACAGGCGCAGATACGCAGTATTTT
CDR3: CASSLTGADTQYF

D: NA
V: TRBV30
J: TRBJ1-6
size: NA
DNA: TGTGCCTGCCGATTGGGGTCCTATAATTCACCCCTCCACTTT
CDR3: CACRLGSYNSPLHF

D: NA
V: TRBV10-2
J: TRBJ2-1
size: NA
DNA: TGCGCCAGCAGTGAAGTCTGGGGAGCCTACAATGAGCAGTTCTTC
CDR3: CASSEVWGAYNEQFF

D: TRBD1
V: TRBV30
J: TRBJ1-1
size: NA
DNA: TGTGCCTGGAGTGGACAGGGAACCTACACTGAAGCTTTCTTT
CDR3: CAWSGQGTYTEAFF

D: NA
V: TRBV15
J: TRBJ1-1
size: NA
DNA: TGTGCCACCAGCAGAGATCCAAGCGCAGTGAACACTGAAGCTTTCTTT
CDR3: CATSRDPSAVNTEAFF

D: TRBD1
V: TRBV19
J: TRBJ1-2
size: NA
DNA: TGTGCCAGCCAAACAGGGGCGGGCGGCTACACCTTC
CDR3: CASQTGAGGYTF

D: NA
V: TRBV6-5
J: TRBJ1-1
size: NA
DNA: TGTGCCAGCAGTTCAGGGCTGAGGAACACTGAAGCTTTCTTT
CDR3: CASSSGLRNTEAFF

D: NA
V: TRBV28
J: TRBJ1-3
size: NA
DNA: TGTGCCAGCAGAACGGGACTGTCCTCGGTTGGAAACACCATATATTTT
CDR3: CASRTGLSSVGNTIYF

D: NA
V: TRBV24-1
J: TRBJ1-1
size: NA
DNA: TGTGCCACCAGTGACGGGGTAGCCACTGAAGCTTTCTTT
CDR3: CATSDGVATEAFF

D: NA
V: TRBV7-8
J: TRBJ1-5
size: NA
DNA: TGTGCCAGCAGCTTAGCCTCCTGGGGCAATCAGCCCCAGCATTTT
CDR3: CASSLASWGNQPQHF

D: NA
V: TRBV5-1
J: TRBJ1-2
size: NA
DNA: TGCGCCAGCAGCCCAGGGGCTAACTATGGCTACACCTTC
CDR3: CASSPGANYGYTF

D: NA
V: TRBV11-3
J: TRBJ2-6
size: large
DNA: TGTGCCAGCAGCCCGGACAGCTCTGGGGCCAACGTCCTGACTTTC
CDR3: CASSPDSSGANVLTF

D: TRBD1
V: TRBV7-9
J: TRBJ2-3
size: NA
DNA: TGTGCCAGCAGCTTAGGGACAGGCTATGGTACGCAGTATTTT
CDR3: CASSLGTGYGTQYF

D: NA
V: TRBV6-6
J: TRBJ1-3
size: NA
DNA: TGTGCCAGCAGTTACTCGTCCTACGGAAACACCATATATTTT
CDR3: CASSYSSYGNTIYF

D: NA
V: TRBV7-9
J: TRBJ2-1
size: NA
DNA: TGTGCCAGCAGCTCCGAACTAGATCCCTACAATGAGCAGTTCTTC
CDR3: CASSSELDPYNEQFF

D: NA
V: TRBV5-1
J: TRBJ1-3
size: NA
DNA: TGCGCCAGCAGCTTGGCTGCTTCTTCTGGTGGAAACACCATATATTTT
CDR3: CASSLAASSGGNTIYF

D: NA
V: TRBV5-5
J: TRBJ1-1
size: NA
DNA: TGTGCCAGCAGCTTGGTTCGGGGGGTCAACGTTCCGGAAGCTTTCTTT
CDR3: CASSLVRGVNVPEAFF

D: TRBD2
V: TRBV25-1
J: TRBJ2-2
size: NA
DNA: TGTGCCAGCAGTGAATCGGGAGGGACCGGGGAGCTGTTTTTT
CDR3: CASSESGGTGELFF

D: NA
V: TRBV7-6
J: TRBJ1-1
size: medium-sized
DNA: TGTGCCAGCAGCTTAGGCGGGGGCACTGAAGCTTTCTTT
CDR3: CASSLGGGTEAFF

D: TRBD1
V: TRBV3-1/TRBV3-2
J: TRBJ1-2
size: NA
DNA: TGTGCCAGCAGCCTCTTTAGACAGGGCATCACCTTC
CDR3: CASSLFRQGITF

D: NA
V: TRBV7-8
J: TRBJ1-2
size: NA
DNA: TGTGCCAGCAGCGCGGACATCTATGGCTACACCTTC
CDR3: CASSADIYGYTF

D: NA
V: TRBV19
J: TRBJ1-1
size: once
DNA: TGTGCCAGTAGTACTACAGTGAACACTGAAGCTTTCTTT
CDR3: CASSTTVNTEAFF

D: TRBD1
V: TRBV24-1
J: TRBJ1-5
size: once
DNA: TGTGCCACCAGTGATAGACAGGGCCCCAATCAGCCCCAGCATTTT
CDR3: CATSDRQGPNQPQHF

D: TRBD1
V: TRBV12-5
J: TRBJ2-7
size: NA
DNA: TGTGCTAGTGCGCCGGAGAACAGGGGATCCTACGAGCAGTACTTC
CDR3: CASAPENRGSYEQYF

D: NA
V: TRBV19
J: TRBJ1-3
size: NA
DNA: TGTGCCAGTAGTATGGACCTCCCGTCTGGAAACACCATATATTTT
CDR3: CASSMDLPSGNTIYF

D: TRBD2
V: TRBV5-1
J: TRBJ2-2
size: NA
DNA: TGCGCCAGCAGCTTGGTGACTAGCGGTAACACCGGGGAGCTGTTTTTT
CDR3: CASSLVTSGNTGELFF

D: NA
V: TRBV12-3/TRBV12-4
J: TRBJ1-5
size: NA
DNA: TGTGCCAGCAGTTTTAGGAGGGATCAGCCCCAGCATTTT
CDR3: CASSFRRDQPQHF

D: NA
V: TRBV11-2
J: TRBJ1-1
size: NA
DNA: TGTGCCAGCAGCTTAGGGGGGCTCACTGAAGCTTTCTTT
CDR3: CASSLGGLTEAFF

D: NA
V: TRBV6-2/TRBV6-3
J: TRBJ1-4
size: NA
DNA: TGTGCCAGCAGTTATGGCCAGGGAACTAATGAAAAACTGTTTTTT
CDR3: CASSYGQGTNEKLFF

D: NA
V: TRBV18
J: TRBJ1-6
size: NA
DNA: TGTGCCAGCTCACCACTGACAGATGGGAATTCACCCCTCCACTTT
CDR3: CASSPLTDGNSPLHF

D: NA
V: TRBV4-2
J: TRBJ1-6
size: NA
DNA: TGTGCCAGCAGCAGGCAGGGGATAAGGGGCTCACCCCTCCACTTT
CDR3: CASSRQGIRGSPLHF

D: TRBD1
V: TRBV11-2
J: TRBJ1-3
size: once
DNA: TGTGCCAGCAGCTACGAGGGACAGGGGTACGGAAACACCATATATTTT
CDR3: CASSYEGQGYGNTIYF

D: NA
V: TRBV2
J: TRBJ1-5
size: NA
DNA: TGTGCCAGCAGCGTTGAGCGAGGGGGTGCTAATCAGCCCCAGCATTTT
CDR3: CASSVERGGANQPQHF

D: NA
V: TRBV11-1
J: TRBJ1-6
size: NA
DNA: TGTGCCAGCAGCTCCGATACTTACGATTCACCCCTCCACTTT
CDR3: CASSSDTYDSPLHF

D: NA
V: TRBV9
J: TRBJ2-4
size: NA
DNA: TGTGCCAGCAGCGTAGCAGGGGAACGCAAAAACATTCAGTACTTC
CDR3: CASSVAGERKNIQYF

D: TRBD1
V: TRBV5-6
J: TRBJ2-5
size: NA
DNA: TGTGCCAGCAGCTTGGGCAGGGGGAAAGAGACCCAGTACTTC
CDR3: CASSLGRGKETQYF

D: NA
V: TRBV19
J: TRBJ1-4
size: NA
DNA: TGTGCCGCCCAAGAGGATAATGAAAAACTGTTTTTT
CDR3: CAAQEDNEKLFF

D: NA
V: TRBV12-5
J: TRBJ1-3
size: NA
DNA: TGTGCTAGTGGATCCCCAACGTGGGGCCCGGGGGGAAACACCATATATTTT
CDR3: CASGSPTWGPGGNTIYF

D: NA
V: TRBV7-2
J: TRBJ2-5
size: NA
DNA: TGTGCCAGCACCTTCACTTGGTCCACCCGGGGGGAGACCCAGTACTTC
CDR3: CASTFTWSTRGETQYF

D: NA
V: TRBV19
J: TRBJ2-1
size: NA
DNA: TGTGCCAGTAGTACGACAACAAGGCAGTTCTTC
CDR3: CASSTTTRQFF

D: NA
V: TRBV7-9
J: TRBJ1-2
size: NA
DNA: TGTGCCAGCATTCGGGGGGGTACTAACTATGGCTACACCTTC
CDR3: CASIRGGTNYGYTF

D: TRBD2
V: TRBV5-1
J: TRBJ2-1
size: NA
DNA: TGCGCCAGCAAGAGGGAGGGCCACTACAATGAGCAGTTCTTC
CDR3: CASKREGHYNEQFF

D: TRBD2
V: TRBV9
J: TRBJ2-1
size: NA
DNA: TGTGCCAGCAGCTACCCCACGGGACTAGCGGGGGGGTACAATGAGCAGTTCTTC
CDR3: CASSYPTGLAGGYNEQFF

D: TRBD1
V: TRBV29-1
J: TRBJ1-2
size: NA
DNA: TGCAGCGTTGAGGGACAGGGAAGCAAAAGAGGCTACACCTTC
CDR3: CSVEGQGSKRGYTF

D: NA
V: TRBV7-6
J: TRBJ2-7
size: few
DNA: TGTGCCAGCAGCTTAGCAGGCCCCTACGAGCAGTACTTC
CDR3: CASSLAGPYEQYF